These 2 T cell receptor beta chains came from one sample sequenced in a study of blood T cells in healthy people across ages. Alongside a J-beta primer mix, a sample-barcoded 5' primer served in a second PCR lasting about 7 to 12 cycles. MiXCR, applied by TCRdb to the 5' RACE reads, yields one record per CDR3 protein. The sample records 750,000 or so distinct CDR3 sequences, 20% to 30% being singletons. In addition, the sample was reused for a study of T cells of mothers and their children.

The sequencing sample was made of blood. The receptors were gathered from a boy between 10 and 17 years old in good health.

The chain is built from TRBV28 and TRBJ2-3; D possibly matches TRBD1 or TRBD2 (6 bases each). This CDR3 has 17 residues. CDR1 and CDR2 (germline): MDHEN, SYDVKM. Trimming removed 3 bases at V and 5 bases at J, with 21 bases between. The CDR3 sequence is CASSFVQLGGPVDTQYF. In DNA, the CDR3 is TGTGCCAGCAGTTTTGTTCAGTTAGGGGGGCCCGTAGATACGCAGTATTTT.

This clonotype was seen more than once but under ten times. This chain connects TRBV15 to TRBJ2-1; 7 nucleotides agree with TRBD1. Germline-derived CDR1 and CDR2 are LNHNV and YYDKDF (reference sequence). The ends lost 0 bases at V and 6 bases at J; junction bases unmatched: 8. The CDR3 is made up of 16 amino acids. The CDR3 DNA follows: TGTGCCACCAGCAGAGATTGGGGGACAGAAATCAATGAGCAGTTCTTC. Translating gives CATSRDWGTEINEQFF.